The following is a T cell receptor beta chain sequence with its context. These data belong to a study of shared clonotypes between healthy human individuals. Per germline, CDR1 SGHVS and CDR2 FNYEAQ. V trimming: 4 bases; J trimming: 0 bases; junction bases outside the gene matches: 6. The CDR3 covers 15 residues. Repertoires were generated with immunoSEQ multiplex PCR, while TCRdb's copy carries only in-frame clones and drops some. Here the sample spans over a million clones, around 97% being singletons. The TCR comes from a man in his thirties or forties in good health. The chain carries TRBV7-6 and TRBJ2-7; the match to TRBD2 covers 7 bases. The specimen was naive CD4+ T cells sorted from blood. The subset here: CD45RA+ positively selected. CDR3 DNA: TGTGCCAGCAGCTCTATAGCGGGTCGCTCCTACGAGCAGTACTTC. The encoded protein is CASSSIAGRSYEQYF.